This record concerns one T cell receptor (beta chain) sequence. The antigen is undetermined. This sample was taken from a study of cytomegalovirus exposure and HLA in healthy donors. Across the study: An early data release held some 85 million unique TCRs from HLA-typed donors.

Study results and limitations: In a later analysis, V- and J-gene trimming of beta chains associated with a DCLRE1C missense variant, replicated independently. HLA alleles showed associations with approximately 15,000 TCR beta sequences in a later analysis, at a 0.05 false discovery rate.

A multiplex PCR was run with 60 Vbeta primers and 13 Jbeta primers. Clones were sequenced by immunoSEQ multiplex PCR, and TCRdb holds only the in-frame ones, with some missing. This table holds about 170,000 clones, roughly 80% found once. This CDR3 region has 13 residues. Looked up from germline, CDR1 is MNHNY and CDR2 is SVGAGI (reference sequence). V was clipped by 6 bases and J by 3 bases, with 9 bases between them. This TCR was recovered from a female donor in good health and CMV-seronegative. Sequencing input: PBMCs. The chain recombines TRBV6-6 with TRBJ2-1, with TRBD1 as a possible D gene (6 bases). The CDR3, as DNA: TGTGCCAGCAGGGGGGCGGACTACAATGAGCAGTTCTTC. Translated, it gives CASRGADYNEQFF.